These 7 T cell receptor beta chains came from one sample sequenced in a study of T-cell memory formation after mild COVID-19. Via MiXCR, TCRdb re-called the 5' RACE reads, giving one row per CDR3 protein. The table shows 100,000 to 150,000 distinct CDR3 sequences, with about 6% occurring only once. Sequences were obtained from PBMCs or a T cell subset sorted from them (not recorded which). The receptors here all came from an adult woman who had mild COVID-19 (a few samples of this study predate the infection). Cell type and time point are not known.

The table lists this clonotype with a few counts. V gene TRBV20-1 combines with J gene TRBJ1-5; D gene uncertain. Per germline, CDR1 DFQATT and CDR2 SNEGSKA (reference sequence). V lost 1 base, J lost 0 bases, and 7 bases lay in between. The CDR3 contains 14 residues. As DNA, the CDR3 is TGCAGTGCTAGAGGCCAGTATAGCAATCAGCCCCAGCATTTT. This translates into CSARGQYSNQPQHF.

This clonotype showed up just a few times. This chain connects TRBV20-1 to TRBJ1-6, with 11 bases fitting TRBD1. The V and J ends lost 2 bases and 9 bases, in that order; junction bases with no gene match: 6. This CDR3 comprises 15 residues. Germline V gene data show CDR1 as DFQATT and CDR2 as SNEGSKA (reference sequence). The CDR3 loop is CSARPRTGGTSPLHF. The CDR3 DNA reads as TGCAGTGCTAGACCCAGGACAGGGGGCACTTCACCCCTCCACTTT.

This clonotype was recorded a few times. V and J are TRBV6-5 and TRBJ1-2; D might be TRBD1 (5 bases). The CDR3 loop spans 14 amino acids. Germline V lookup: CDR1 MNHEY, CDR2 SVGAGI. Trimming stripped 0 bases from V and 4 bases from J, with 9 bases between. CDR3 in amino acids: CASSYSRGGYGYTF. The DNA for the CDR3 is TGTGCCAGCAGTTACTCGAGGGGCGGCTATGGCTACACCTTC.

The V gene is TRBV18, the J gene TRBJ2-1, with D tentatively TRBD1 (5 bases). CDR3 length equals 17 residues. Per germline, CDR1 KGHSH and CDR2 LQKENI. V lost 6 bases, J lost 4 bases, and 22 bases lay in between. The CDR3 protein is CASSPWALNGAYNEQFF. The CDR3, as DNA: TGTGCCAGCTCCCCCTGGGCCCTTAATGGGGCTTACAATGAGCAGTTCTTC.

This clonotype was picked up a small number of times. J is TRBJ2-3 and V is TRBV4-3, with 10 bases identical to TRBD2. V trimming: 0 bases; J trimming: 0 bases; junction bases outside the gene matches: 3. CDR1 is LGHNA and CDR2 is YSLEER in the germline V gene. The CDR3 is made up of 17 amino acids. The CDR3 DNA reads TGCGCCAGCAGCCAAGACCCACTAGCGGGAAGCACAGATACGCAGTATTTT. Amino acids: CASSQDPLAGSTDTQYF.

This clonotype was found a few times. This chain joins TRBV27 and TRBJ2-7, with D possibly called TRBD1 or TRBD2 (5 bases each). Trimming cost V 2 bases and J 0 bases, with 17 bases left between them. CDR3 length equals 17 residues. Per germline, CDR1 MNHEY and CDR2 SMNVEV (reference sequence). CDR3 region: CASSLRGREIYSYEQYF. The CDR3 bases are TGTGCCAGCAGTTTAAGGGGTAGGGAGATCTACTCCTACGAGCAGTACTTC.

V and J are TRBV12-3 or TRBV12-4 and TRBJ1-2; D gene unclear. This CDR3 comprises 13 residues. Trimming removed 3 bases at V and 3 bases at J, with 8 bases between. The CDR3 is CASSFSAHYGYTF. The CDR3 coding sequence is TGTGCCAGCAGTTTTTCAGCACACTATGGCTACACCTTC.